The 30 T cell receptor beta chains below come from one sample, sequenced in a study of STAT5B mutations in CD4+ large granular lymphocyte leukemia. Some clones are missing from TCRdb's copy, which holds only in-frame ones; the method was immunoSEQ multiplex PCR. The sample has around 37,000 clones, about 80% seen once. Material for sequencing was CD4+ T cells from blood buffy coats. The source is a human donor in good health.

The V gene is TRBV19, the J gene TRBJ2-3; possibly TRBD2 for D (6 bases). The V and J ends lost 5 bases and 8 bases respectively, with 17 bases between them. The CDR3 totals 14 residues. The germline V gene has CDR1 LNHDA and CDR2 SQIVND (reference sequence). The chain's CDR3 is CASSEGVVGGTQYF. CDR3 nucleotide sequence: TGTGCCAGTAGTGAAGGGGTGGTCGGGGGTACGCAGTATTTT.

The V gene is TRBV5-6, the J gene TRBJ2-3, with TRBD2 matching 11 bases. J gave up 4 bases and V 1 base, and 5 bases lay outside the gene matches. CDR3 length: 16 residues. Germline-derived CDR1 and CDR2 are SGHDT and YYEEEE. The CDR3 loop is CASSLTSGGRADTQYF. CDR3 DNA sequence: TGTGCCAGCAGCTTGACTAGCGGGGGTAGGGCAGATACGCAGTATTTT.

This chain uses TRBV10-3 with TRBJ1-1, with a tentative D call TRBD1 (5 bases). V was cut by 2 bases and J by 6 bases, with 10 bases left in between. Germline V gene data show CDR1 as ENHRY and CDR2 as SYGVKD. This CDR3 spans 13 amino acids. The chain's CDR3 is CAISEVREAEAFF. The CDR3 region has the DNA TGTGCCATCAGTGAGGTCAGGGAGGCTGAAGCTTTCTTT.

The chain employs TRBV7-2 and TRBJ2-1; D is perhaps TRBD2 (6 bases). V was clipped by 4 bases and J by 0 bases, with 10 bases between them. Per the germline V gene, CDR1 is SGHTA and CDR2 is FQGNSA. The CDR3 consists of 15 residues. The CDR3 loop reads CASSYVAASYNEQFF. CDR3 DNA sequence: TGTGCCAGCAGCTATGTAGCGGCCTCCTACAATGAGCAGTTCTTC.

V is TRBV11-2 and J is TRBJ2-3; D possibly corresponds to TRBD1 (5 bases). Trimming pared 1 base from V and 2 bases from J, leaving 13 bases between. The CDR3 contains 16 residues. Germline CDR1 SGHAT, CDR2 FQNNGV. CDR3: CASSLAQVTDTDTQYF. In nucleotides, the CDR3 is TGTGCCAGCAGCTTAGCGCAGGTGACAGACACAGATACGCAGTATTTT.

This clone was picked up one time. The rearrangement uses TRBV7-2 and TRBJ2-7, with TRBD1 as a possible D gene (6 bases). V lost 3 bases and J lost 0, with 9 bases in between. From germline, CDR1 is SGHTA and CDR2 FQGNSA. This CDR3 has 14 residues. In DNA, the CDR3 is TGTGCCAGCAGCTTGGGGGCCGTCTCCTACGAGCAGTACTTC. Protein product: CASSLGAVSYEQYF.

This sequence joins TRBV7-3 and TRBJ1-1, with a tentative D call TRBD1 (6 bases). The ends were cut back, 1 base at V and 2 bases at J, with 14 bases in the middle. The CDR3 totals 16 residues. CDR1 and CDR2 (germline): SGHTA, FQGTGA. CDR3 DNA sequence: TGTGCCAGCAGCTTAAGGGGGACACCAGGCAACACTGAAGCTTTCTTT. Residues: CASSLRGTPGNTEAFF.

The table lists this clone with a few counts. This sequence joins TRBV18 and TRBJ1-1; D uncertain. Germline lookup yields CDR1 KGHSH and CDR2 LQKENI. Trimming took off 1 base at V and 0 bases at J, with 3 bases between the two ends. The CDR3 spans 13 residues. CDR3 protein: CASSPQVNTEAFF. The CDR3 DNA follows: TGTGCCAGCTCACCACAGGTGAACACTGAAGCTTTCTTT.

This clone was seen only once. This chain connects TRBV7-9 to TRBJ2-3, with TRBD1 matching over 7 bases. The V gene's germline CDR1 is SEHNR and CDR2 FQNEAQ (reference sequence). The CDR3 contains 17 residues. The V and J ends lost 6 bases and 0 bases, in that order; junction bases with no gene match: 12. The CDR3 DNA is TGTGCCAGCAGTTTCATGGGACAGCCATTAAGCACAGATACGCAGTATTTT. This encodes CASSFMGQPLSTDTQYF.

The rearrangement joins TRBV5-1 to TRBJ1-6; no reliable D call. This CDR3 comprises 16 residues. Trimming took 7 bases from V and 8 from J, leaving 22 bases between them. Germline CDR1 is SGHRS and CDR2 is YFSETQ. CDR3 DNA: TGCGCCAGCGGTATCCAGCCACTTGATGCGTATTCACCCCTCCACTTT. It specifies CASGIQPLDAYSPLHF. Using reference TRBV5-1 and TRBJ1-6 for the parts outside the CDR3, the full variable domain is KAGVTQTPRYLIKTRGQQVTLSCSPISGHRSVSWYQQTPGQGLQFLFEYFSETQRNKGNFPGRFSGRQFSNSRSEMNVSTLELGDSALYLCASGIQPLDAYSPLHFGNGTRLTVT.

This clone was recorded only once. The CDR3 region has the DNA TGTGCCAGCAGCTTGGATGGGGACATAGGCTCCGAGCAGTACTTC. Protein sequence: CASSLDGDIGSEQYF. The gene calls are TRBV5-6 and TRBJ2-7; a possible D gene is TRBD1 (6 bases). The V end lost 0 bases, the J end lost 6 bases, and 16 bases lay between the germline ends. In germline, CDR1 is SGHDT, CDR2 YYEEEE. The CDR3 is made up of 15 amino acids.

CDR3 loop: CASSEDPVRYNEQFF. DNA of the CDR3: TGTGCCAGCAGCGAGGACCCCGTGAGGTACAATGAGCAGTTCTTC. The chain has TRBV5-8 and TRBJ2-1; D unclear. The V end was cut by 4 bases, the J end by 4 bases, with 15 bases between. CDR3 size: 15 residues. Germline V gives CDR1 SGHTS, CDR2 YDEGEE.

This sequence joins TRBV27 and TRBJ2-7; D may match TRBD1 or TRBD2 (6 bases each). This CDR3 region has 16 residues. V lost 6 bases and J 0 bases, leaving 18 bases between the germline ends. CDR1 and CDR2 (germline): MNHEY, SMNVEV (reference sequence). This CDR3 is CASSVLGGSGSYEQYF. The CDR3 DNA is TGTGCCAGCAGCGTGCTGGGGGGCTCAGGCTCCTACGAGCAGTACTTC.

The V gene is TRBV28, the J gene TRBJ2-7; the D gene is possibly TRBD1 (7 bases). Deletions cut 6 bases from V and 3 bases from J, with 18 bases between. This CDR3 comprises 15 residues. Germline lookup yields CDR1 MDHEN and CDR2 SYDVKM. The CDR3 DNA reads TGTGCCAGCAGAACCGCGGGACAGAGTTTCTACGAGCAGTACTTC. It encodes CASRTAGQSFYEQYF.

J is TRBJ2-1 and V is TRBV19; D not resolved. The CDR3 totals 14 residues. Germline V CDR1 and CDR2: LNHDA, SQIVND (reference sequence). V was clipped by 3 bases and J by 3 bases, with 9 bases between them. CDR3 bases: TGTGCCAGTAGTATCCGCGGAAACTACAATGAGCAGTTCTTC. Its protein product is CASSIRGNYNEQFF.

Here the CDR3 reads CASSLGQGGNYGYTF. The CDR3 DNA reads as TGCGCCAGCAGCTTGGGACAGGGGGGGAACTATGGCTACACCTTC. This chain links TRBV5-1 with TRBJ1-2, with 9 positions matching TRBD1. Per the germline V gene, CDR1 is SGHRS and CDR2 is YFSETQ. CDR3 size: 15 residues. After removal of 0 bases from V and 2 bases from J, the junction contained 2 bases not matched to a gene.

This clone has just a few counts. The chain combines TRBV6-1 with TRBJ1-5; D not certain. Germline V gene data show CDR1 as MNHNS and CDR2 as SASEGT. V lost 10 bases to trimming and J lost 9 bases, with 13 bases between them. This CDR3 has 11 amino acids. CDR3 region: CAKLPVRPQHF. CDR3 nucleotides: TGTGCCAAACTGCCAGTACGGCCCCAGCATTTT.

This clone was found once. The chain is built from TRBV4-3 and TRBJ2-1; 12 nucleotides line up with TRBD2. Trimming took 1 base from V and 8 from J; bases not matched to a gene: 9. This CDR3 comprises 17 residues. CDR1 and CDR2 from the germline V gene are LGHNA and YSLEER. CDR3 in DNA: TGCGCCAGCAGCCAAGGGGTTGGTCTAGCGGGAGGGGATGAGCAGTTCTTC. It specifies CASSQGVGLAGGDEQFF.

This chain uses TRBV10-2 with TRBJ2-3, with 10 bases that match TRBD2. Germline V gives CDR1 WSHSY, CDR2 SAAADI. Germline trimming cut 5 bases from V and 6 bases from J; bases unmatched to any gene: 5. The CDR3 loop spans 14 amino acids. The CDR3 region has the DNA TGCGCCAGCAGTCGTGGTAGCGGGGGGGATACGCAGTATTTT. It yields the protein CASSRGSGGDTQYF.

The chain has TRBV4-2 and TRBJ2-7, with D perhaps assigned TRBD1 or TRBD2 (6 bases each). V was cut by 1 base and J by 6 bases, with 13 bases left in between. Germline CDR1 is LGHNA and CDR2 is YNFKEQ. The CDR3 length is 14 residues. The CDR3: CASSQAGGLAEQYF. The CDR3 DNA reads as TGTGCCAGCAGCCAAGCCGGGGGCCTAGCCGAGCAGTACTTC.

V and J are TRBV5-4 and TRBJ2-1; TRBD1 or TRBD2 may be the D gene (6 bases each). Germline V lookup: CDR1 SGHNT, CDR2 YYREEE (reference sequence). V was shortened by 0 bases and J by 0 bases, with 10 bases between the two germline ends. The CDR3 contains 16 residues. The CDR3 bases are TGTGCCAGCAGCTTGGCTGGGGGGCTCTCCTACAATGAGCAGTTCTTC. This encodes CASSLAGGLSYNEQFF.

The chain has TRBV7-9 and TRBJ2-7; D not certain. The CDR3 consists of 15 residues. Trimming removed 1 base at V and 0 bases at J, with 10 bases between. CDR1 is SEHNR and CDR2 is FQNEAQ in the germline V gene (reference sequence). In DNA, the CDR3 is TGTGCCAGCAGCTTAGAGGAGTCCAGCTCCTACGAGCAGTACTTC. Its protein is CASSLEESSSYEQYF.

In this sample, this clone turned up a few times. The chain joins TRBV29-1 to TRBJ1-1, with 7 bases fitting TRBD1. This CDR3 is built from 15 residues. Germline-derived CDR1 and CDR2 are SQVTM and ANQGSEA. V lost 6 bases, J lost 0 bases, and 10 bases stayed unmatched. CDR3 in DNA: TGCAGCGTCTATACTCGGGACAGCATGAACACTGAAGCTTTCTTT. This translates into CSVYTRDSMNTEAFF. Using reference TRBV29-1 and TRBJ1-1 for the parts outside the CDR3, the full variable domain is SAVISQKPSRDICQRGTSLTIQCQVDSQVTMMFWYRQQPGQSLTLIATANQGSEATYESGFVIDKFPISRPNLTFSTLTVSNMSPEDSSIYLCSVYTRDSMNTEAFFGQGTRLTVV.

This clone is a singleton in its sample. The chain combines TRBV18 with TRBJ2-3; weak D call: TRBD2 (5 bases). The CDR3 is 15 amino acids. The V end lost 3 bases, the J end lost 1 base, and 11 bases lay between the germline ends. Germline V lookup: CDR1 KGHSH, CDR2 LQKENI. CDR3 sequence reads: CASSPVASRTDTQYF. The CDR3 nucleotides read TGTGCCAGCTCACCCGTAGCGTCTCGCACAGATACGCAGTATTTT.

This rearrangement joins TRBV11-2 to TRBJ2-1; D perhaps matches TRBD2 (6 bases). This CDR3 contains 14 residues. CDR1 SGHAT and CDR2 FQNNGV come from the germline V gene. V was trimmed by 5 bases and J by 8 bases, leaving 16 bases between them. CDR3 residues: CASSAGLVFYEQFF. The CDR3 DNA follows: TGTGCCAGCAGCGCGGGACTCGTTTTTTATGAGCAGTTCTTC.

The chain employs TRBV19 and TRBJ2-2; D uncertain. The CDR3 consists of 13 residues. The germline V and J ends were trimmed by 3 bases and 4 bases, with 6 bases remaining between them. From germline, CDR1 is LNHDA and CDR2 SQIVND (reference sequence). Written as DNA, the CDR3 is TGTGCCAGTAGTATTTCCTTCACCGGGGAGCTGTTTTTT. It specifies CASSISFTGELFF.

Only one count was recorded for this clone. The chain uses TRBV7-3 and TRBJ2-2; tentative D call: TRBD2 (5 bases). Germline lookup yields CDR1 SGHTA and CDR2 FQGTGA. The CDR3 is made up of 13 amino acids. Trimming took 5 bases from V and 6 from J, leaving 10 bases between them. CDR3 sequence reads: CASSLAMAGELFF. CDR3 in DNA: TGTGCCAGCAGCCTAGCTATGGCCGGGGAGCTGTTTTTT.

The chain employs TRBV5-8 and TRBJ2-7, with TRBD1 matching over 9 bases. The CDR3 consists of 14 residues. Germline CDR1 SGHTS, CDR2 YDEGEE. Trimming took 1 base from V and 4 from J; bases not matched to a gene: 3. The chain's CDR3 is CASSLLQGAYEQYF. CDR3 bases: TGTGCCAGCAGCTTGTTACAGGGGGCTTACGAGCAGTACTTC.

The genes are TRBV19 and TRBJ2-1; the D gene is possibly TRBD2 (5 bases). In germline, CDR1 is LNHDA, CDR2 SQIVND (reference sequence). V shed 4 bases and J shed 7 bases, with 8 bases lying between them. The CDR3 runs to 12 residues. The CDR3 coding sequence is TGTGCCAGTAGTACAAGCGGAAATGAGCAGTTCTTC. Its translation is CASSTSGNEQFF.

V usage is TRBV6-5 and J usage is TRBJ2-7; 10 nucleotides agree with TRBD1. V dropped 6 bases and J dropped 6; count of bases not matched to a gene: 11. CDR1 and CDR2 (germline): MNHEY, SVGAGI. This CDR3 contains 15 residues. The CDR3 sequence: CASSLPGQGRSEQYF. The CDR3 DNA reads TGTGCCAGCAGCTTACCGGGACAGGGGCGGTCCGAGCAGTACTTC.